A selection of T cell receptor beta chains follows, all from one sample in a study of T-cell reconstitution after alpha-beta-depleted transplantation in children. TCRdb re-called the PCR reads with MiXCR, one entry per CDR3 protein. The sample lists around 670,000 distinct CDR3 sequences, 13% occurring once. The input for sequencing was PBMCs, taken before TCRalphabeta/CD19-depleted stem cell transplant. The receptors were sampled from a girl aged 2 to 9 with congenital amegakaryocytic thrombocytopenia, due to receive a stem cell transplant. Both conserved end residues are part of each CDR3. D genes are given only for firm matches. Some rows have no size entry. The others give once, few or many, or a class for an expanded clone.

v_call	j_call	d_call	clone_size	cdr3_aa	cdr3_nt
TRBV5-1	TRBJ2-7	-	few	CASSLLGQPREQYF	TGCGCCAGCAGCCTTCTAGGACAGCCGAGAGAGCAGTACTTC
TRBV20-1	TRBJ2-1	TRBD2	many	CSASSSGTYNEQFF	TGCAGTGCTAGTTCCAGCGGGACCTACAATGAGCAGTTCTTC
TRBV30	TRBJ2-2	-	few	CAWSQQQYTGELFF	TGTGCCTGGAGTCAACAACAGTACACCGGGGAGCTGTTTTTT
TRBV20-1	TRBJ2-1	-	many	CGLGQGGLADYNEQFF	TGCGGGTTGGGACAGGGTGGACTAGCGGACTACAATGAGCAGTTCTTC
TRBV5-1	TRBJ2-6	-	many	CASSLAVFAGANVLTF	TGCGCCAGCAGCTTGGCCGTCTTCGCTGGGGCCAACGTCCTGACTTTC
TRBV7-8	TRBJ1-4	-	-	CASSPGGSLNEKLFF	TGTGCCAGCAGCCCCGGAGGGTCTCTTAATGAAAAACTGTTTTTT
TRBV20-1	TRBJ2-5	TRBD2	many	CRPGTSGRQETQYF	TGCAGGCCGGGGACTAGCGGGAGGCAGGAGACCCAGTACTTC
TRBV14	TRBJ2-7	TRBD2	few	CASSLGLAGPLGEQYF	TGTGCCAGCAGCCTCGGACTAGCGGGACCTCTTGGCGAGCAGTACTTC
TRBV20-1	TRBJ2-2	-	many	CSARGQQLTGELFF	TGCAGTGCTAGAGGACAACAACTCACCGGGGAGCTGTTTTTT
TRBV4-1	TRBJ2-7	TRBD2	-	CASSQRTSLAFTNSYEQYF	TGCGCCAGCAGCCAACGGACTAGTCTAGCGTTTACCAACTCCTACGAGCAGTACTTC
TRBV21-1	TRBJ2-7	-	many	CASNKSRDRGLGQYF	TGTGCCAGCAACAAGAGCCGGGACAGGGGACTTGGGCAGTACTTC
TRBV21-1	TRBJ2-7	-	-	CASKRGGEQYF	TGTGCCAGCAAGAGAGGGGGGGAGCAGTACTTC
TRBV4-2	TRBJ2-7	-	few	CASSQDRQAPGYAQYF	TGTGCCAGCAGCCAAGATAGGCAGGCCCCGGGATACGCGCAGTACTTC
TRBV9	TRBJ2-7	TRBD2	-	CASSGELAGEGSYEQYF	TGTGCCAGCAGCGGAGAGCTAGCGGGAGAAGGGTCCTACGAGCAGTACTTC
TRBV6-5	TRBJ2-1	TRBD2	many	CASSVLADNEQFF	TGTGCCAGCAGTGTACTAGCGGACAATGAGCAGTTCTTC
TRBV12-3/TRBV12-4	TRBJ2-3	TRBD2	-	CASSLALGLASRVADTQYF	TGTGCCAGCAGTTTAGCCCTAGGACTAGCGTCAAGAGTAGCAGATACGCAGTATTTT
TRBV28	TRBJ2-1	-	few	CASKGVIYNEQFF	TGTGCCAGCAAAGGAGTAATCTACAATGAGCAGTTCTTC
TRBV5-5	TRBJ2-5	-	many	CASSRDLQETQYF	TGTGCCAGCAGCCGGGACTTACAAGAGACCCAGTACTTC
TRBV29-1	TRBJ2-2	-	few	CSVERGRTAGELFF	TGCAGCGTTGAGAGGGGGAGGACGGCCGGGGAGCTGTTTTTT
TRBV29-1	TRBJ1-2	-	many	CSVVEGFNYGYTF	TGCAGCGTTGTAGAGGGCTTTAACTATGGCTACACCTTC
TRBV20-1	TRBJ2-7	TRBD1	many	CSAGRQGRSYEQYF	TGCAGTGCGGGGAGACAGGGAAGGTCCTACGAGCAGTACTTC
TRBV7-2	TRBJ2-1	-	many	CASSSSLGYNEQFF	TGTGCCAGCAGCTCCTCGCTCGGGTACAATGAGCAGTTCTTC
TRBV5-1	TRBJ2-7	-	-	CASSLERGHSPYEQYF	TGCGCCAGCAGCTTGGAGCGGGGACATTCTCCCTACGAGCAGTACTTC
TRBV11-2	TRBJ2-7	-	-	CASSLDGFGGSSYEQYF	TGTGCCAGCAGCTTAGATGGTTTCGGGGGAAGCTCCTACGAGCAGTACTTC
TRBV20-1	TRBJ2-1	TRBD2	many	CSASTGTSGYNEQFF	TGCAGTGCTTCAACCGGGACTAGCGGCTACAATGAGCAGTTCTTC
TRBV12-5	TRBJ2-1	-	many	CASESVGNEQFF	TGTGCTAGTGAATCAGTGGGGAATGAGCAGTTCTTC
TRBV7-9	TRBJ2-1	-	-	CAGSGRLDVNEQFF	TGTGCCGGGAGCGGCAGACTTGACGTTAATGAGCAGTTCTTC
TRBV5-1	TRBJ1-2	TRBD1	few	CASSRPGVTGGDYGYTF	TGCGCCAGCAGCCGCCCAGGAGTGACAGGGGGGGACTATGGCTACACCTTC
TRBV29-1	TRBJ1-2	-	many	CSAEAGANYGYTF	TGCAGCGCCGAGGCAGGAGCGAACTATGGCTACACCTTC
TRBV11-2	TRBJ2-4	-	-	CASSPIAGGDIQYF	TGTGCCAGCAGCCCTATAGCTGGCGGGGACATTCAGTACTTC
TRBV7-2	TRBJ2-1	TRBD2	-	CASSPRLWEGRNEQFF	TGTGCCAGCAGCCCCCGACTTTGGGAGGGCCGCAATGAGCAGTTCTTC
TRBV20-1	TRBJ2-5	TRBD2	many	CSAPMAGEMETQYF	TGCAGTGCGCCTATGGCGGGAGAGATGGAGACCCAGTACTTC
TRBV30	TRBJ1-1	-	few	CAWSGAPGTEAFF	TGTGCCTGGAGTGGTGCCCCGGGCACTGAAGCTTTCTTT
TRBV20-1	TRBJ2-1	TRBD2	once	CSARVVRTSAHNEQFF	TGCAGTGCTAGAGTGGTAAGGACTAGCGCGCACAATGAGCAGTTCTTC
TRBV7-9	TRBJ2-3	TRBD1	many	CASSRDRPTDTQYF	TGTGCCAGCAGCCGGGACAGGCCCACAGATACGCAGTATTTT
TRBV11-2	TRBJ2-1	TRBD2	many	CASSLEPRAGYNEQFF	TGTGCCAGCAGCTTAGAGCCTCGAGCGGGGTACAATGAGCAGTTCTTC
TRBV28	TRBJ2-7	TRBD2	-	CASSFGGRAGYEQYF	TGTGCCAGCAGTTTCGGTGGGAGGGCCGGGTACGAGCAGTACTTC
TRBV20-1	TRBJ2-7	-	many	CSARGPQRNYEQYF	TGCAGTGCTAGGGGTCCACAGCGAAACTACGAGCAGTACTTC
TRBV6-5	TRBJ2-1	TRBD2	many	CASSSFRGRVRDEQFF	TGTGCCAGCAGTTCCTTTCGGGGGAGGGTTAGGGATGAGCAGTTCTTC
TRBV12-3/TRBV12-4	TRBJ1-5	-	many	CASSQQGRNQPQHF	TGTGCCAGCAGTCAGCAGGGCCGTAATCAGCCCCAGCATTTT